This paragraph reports one T cell receptor (beta chain). Primers included in the PCR were 60 Vbeta and 13 Jbeta primers. The protocol was immunoSEQ multiplex PCR, while the TCRdb copy is restricted to in-frame clones and leaves out a portion. The table includes 150,000 or so clones, about 70% detected once. These data originate in a study of cytomegalovirus exposure and HLA in healthy donors. This CDR3 contains 11 residues. The V end was cut by 5 bases, the J end by 6 bases, with 6 bases between. Per the germline V gene, CDR1 is MGHDK and CDR2 is SYGVNS. The gene calls are TRBV25-1 and TRBJ2-3; D gene unclear. Input material: PBMCs. This TCR came from a male donor in good health and CMV-seronegative. The CDR3 protein is CASSTSDTQYF. The DNA for the CDR3 is TGTGCCAGCAGTACCAGTGATACGCAGTATTTT. Using reference TRBV25-1 and TRBJ2-3 for the parts outside the CDR3, the full variable domain is EADIYQTPRYLVIGTGKKITLECSQTMGHDKMYWYQQDPGMELHLIHYSYGVNSTEKGDLSSESTVSRIRTEHFPLTLESARPSHTSQYLCASSTSDTQYFGPGTRLTVL.